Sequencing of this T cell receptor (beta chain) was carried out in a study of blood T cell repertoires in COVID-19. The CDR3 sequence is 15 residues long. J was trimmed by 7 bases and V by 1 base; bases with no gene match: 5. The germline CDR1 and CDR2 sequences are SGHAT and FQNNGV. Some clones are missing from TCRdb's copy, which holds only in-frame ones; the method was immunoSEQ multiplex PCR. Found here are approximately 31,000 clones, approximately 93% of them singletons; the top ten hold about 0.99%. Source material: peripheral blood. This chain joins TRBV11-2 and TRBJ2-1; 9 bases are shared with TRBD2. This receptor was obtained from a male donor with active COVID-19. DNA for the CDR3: TGTGCCAGCAGCTTAGGCGGGGGGGCCCGGAATGAGCAGTTCTTC. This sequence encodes CASSLGGGARNEQFF.